Here is one T cell receptor beta chain with its context. Using immunoSEQ multiplex PCR, the repertoire was profiled, and TCRdb retains in-frame clones only, with some absent. The data show about 1 million clones, with around 74% seen just once and 1.4% held by the top ten. This sample is part of a study of shared clonotypes between healthy human individuals. This CDR3 is 15 amino acids long. The germline V gene has CDR1 SGHRS and CDR2 YFSETQ. V shed 0 bases, J shed 6 bases, and the junction held 6 bases outside the gene matches. This TCR was sampled from a man aged 18 to 29 in good health. The specimen sequenced was memory CD4+ T cells sorted from blood. Subset: CD45RA-negative fraction. The V gene is TRBV5-1, the J gene TRBJ2-3; 8 positions match TRBD2. In DNA, the CDR3 is TGCGCCAGCAGCTTGGCGGGAGGGCGCGTTGATACGCAGTATTTT. Amino acids: CASSLAGGRVDTQYF.